The clone carrying this TCR beta chain came up once. What it binds is not known. Libraries were prepared by immunoSEQ multiplex PCR; TCRdb keeps only in-frame clonotypes and omits some of them. The table shows roughly 66,000 clones, with roughly 92% occurring only once. This sample is drawn from a study of Tregs in tolerant kidney transplant recipients. Study outcomes and limitations: Antigen-driven expansion was suggested because donor-specific Tregs expanded more than all Tregs in tolerant patients. Few patients were studied, so findings need validation in larger groups.

Germline values: CDR1 LNHDA, CDR2 SQIVND (reference sequence). This CDR3 spans 13 amino acids. V shed 2 bases and J 5 bases; nucleotides not matched to a gene: 2. CD4+CD25+CD127- Tregs, CD4+CD25- non-Tregs, CD4 and CD8 cells were sorted. The clonotype originates from a human donor who received a combined kidney and bone marrow transplant. The input for sequencing was CD8+ T cells from blood, taken before the transplant. The gene calls are TRBV19 and TRBJ2-5; 7 bases fit TRBD2. CDR3 in DNA: TGTGCCAGTAGTATAATGGGGGGGGAGACCCAGTACTTC. It is translated as CASSIMGGETQYF.